These 6 T cell receptor beta chains came from one sample sequenced in a study of shared clonotypes between healthy human individuals (dated by TCRdb to 2018 to 2021). Library construction relied on the immunoSEQ multiplex PCR assay. TCRdb obtained this table from immuneACCESS and retained in-frame rearrangements with V and J assigned. These tables miss some clones; where compared with another copy, unresolved V genes account for less than half of the shortfall, and the remainder is unexplained. This sample is represented by under 700,000 clones; around 96% of them were singletons. The ten largest make up approximately 0.12% of the sample. CD8 naive samples consisted of CD45RO-negative cells that were positively selected for CCR7, yielding a CD45RA+CCR7+ population without TemRA cells. Sequenced input: naive CD8+ T cells sorted from blood. The cell subset or site label of this sample denotes: CD45RA+CCR7+. The receptors here all came from a woman aged 30 to 39 in good health.

The chain employs TRBV5-5 and TRBJ1-5; 7 positions match TRBD1. V lost 2 bases, J lost 5 bases, and 7 bases stayed unmatched. CDR3 length: 15 residues. Germline CDR1 is SGHKS and CDR2 is YYEKEE (reference sequence). The CDR3 sequence is CASSFRQGVDQPQHF. Written as DNA, the CDR3 is TGTGCCAGCAGCTTTAGACAGGGTGTCGATCAGCCCCAGCATTTT.

The chain employs TRBV11-2 and TRBJ2-3, with D hard to call. V was trimmed by 5 bases and J by 3 bases, leaving 12 bases between them. This CDR3 is 14 amino acids long. CDR1 is SGHAT and CDR2 is FQNNGV in the germline V gene. In DNA form, the CDR3 reads TGTGCCAGCAGCCCCGGACGACGAACAGATACGCAGTATTTT. Translating gives CASSPGRRTDTQYF.

The chain has TRBV28 and TRBJ2-7; 10 positions agree with TRBD2. V trimming: 1 base; J trimming: 1 base; junction bases outside the gene matches: 4. The CDR3 length is 16 residues. The germline V gene has CDR1 MDHEN and CDR2 SYDVKM. Here the CDR3 reads CASSLFPAGGSYEQYF. CDR3 coding DNA: TGTGCCAGCAGTTTATTCCCAGCGGGAGGGTCCTACGAGCAGTACTTC.

This clone was seen once. This chain joins TRBV18 and TRBJ1-1; D is possibly TRBD1 (6 bases). The V and J ends lost 2 bases and 0 bases respectively, with 10 bases between them. CDR3 size: 15 residues. In germline, CDR1 is KGHSH, CDR2 LQKENI. This chain's CDR3 is CASSPWDILNTEAFF. The CDR3 nucleotides are TGTGCCAGCTCACCATGGGACATTCTGAACACTGAAGCTTTCTTT.

The chain uses TRBV18 and TRBJ1-4; D is possibly TRBD1 (6 bases). Germline V gene lookup returns CDR1 KGHSH and CDR2 LQKENI. Trimming removed 2 bases at V and 8 bases at J, with 15 bases between. There are 15 residues in the CDR3. DNA for the CDR3: TGTGCCAGCTCACCAGGTCCCCAGGGGAAGGAAAAACTGTTTTTT. The encoded protein is CASSPGPQGKEKLFF.

The chain joins TRBV5-6 to TRBJ2-7; D is perhaps TRBD1 (6 bases). The V and J ends lost 4 bases and 4 bases respectively, with 12 bases between them. Germline V lookup: CDR1 SGHDT, CDR2 YYEEEE. The length of the CDR3 is 13 residues. The CDR3 DNA sequence: TGTGCCAGCAGCCTCGGACAGAAATACGAGCAGTACTTC. Protein product: CASSLGQKYEQYF.